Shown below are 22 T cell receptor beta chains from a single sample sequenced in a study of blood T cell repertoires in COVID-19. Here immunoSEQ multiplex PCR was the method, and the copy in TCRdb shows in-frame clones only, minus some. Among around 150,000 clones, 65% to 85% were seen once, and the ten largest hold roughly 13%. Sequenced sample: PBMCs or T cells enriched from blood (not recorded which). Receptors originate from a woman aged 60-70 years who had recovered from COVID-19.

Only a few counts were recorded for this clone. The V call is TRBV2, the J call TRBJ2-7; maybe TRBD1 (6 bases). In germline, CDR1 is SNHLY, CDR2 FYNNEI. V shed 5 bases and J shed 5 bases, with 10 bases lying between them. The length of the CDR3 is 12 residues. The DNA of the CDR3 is TGTGCCAGCAGTACACAGGGAAACGAGCAGTACTTC. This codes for CASSTQGNEQYF. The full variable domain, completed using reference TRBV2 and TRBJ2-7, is EPEVTQTPSHQVTQMGQEVILRCVPISNHLYFYWYRQILGQKVEFLVSFYNNEISEKSEIFDDQFSVERPDGSNFTLKIRSTKLEDSAMYFCASSTQGNEQYFGPGTRLTVT.

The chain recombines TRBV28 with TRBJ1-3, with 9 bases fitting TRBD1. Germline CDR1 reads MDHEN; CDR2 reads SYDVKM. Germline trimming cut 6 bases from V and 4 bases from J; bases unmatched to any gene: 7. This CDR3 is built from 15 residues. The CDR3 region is CASSSQGAPGNTIYF. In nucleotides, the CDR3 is TGTGCCAGCAGCTCACAGGGGGCGCCAGGAAACACCATATATTTT.

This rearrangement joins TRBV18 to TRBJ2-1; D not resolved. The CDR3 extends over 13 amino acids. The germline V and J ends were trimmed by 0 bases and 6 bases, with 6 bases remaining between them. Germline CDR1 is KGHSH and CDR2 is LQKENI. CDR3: CASSPPTGNEQFF. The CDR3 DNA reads TGTGCCAGCTCACCACCGACGGGCAATGAGCAGTTCTTC.

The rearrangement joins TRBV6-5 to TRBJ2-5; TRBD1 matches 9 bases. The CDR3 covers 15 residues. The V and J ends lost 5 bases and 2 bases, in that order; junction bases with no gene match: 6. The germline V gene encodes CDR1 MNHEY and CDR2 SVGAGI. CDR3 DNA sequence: TGTGCCAGCAGTACCGGGACAGGGAGGCAAGAGACCCAGTACTTC. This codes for CASSTGTGRQETQYF.

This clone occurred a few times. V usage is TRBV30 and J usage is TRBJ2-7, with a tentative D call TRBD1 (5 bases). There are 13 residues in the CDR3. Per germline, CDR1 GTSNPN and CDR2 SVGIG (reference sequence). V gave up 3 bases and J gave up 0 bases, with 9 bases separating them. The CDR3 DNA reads TGTGCCTGGAGCGCCAGGGACTCCTACGAGCAGTACTTC. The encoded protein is CAWSARDSYEQYF.

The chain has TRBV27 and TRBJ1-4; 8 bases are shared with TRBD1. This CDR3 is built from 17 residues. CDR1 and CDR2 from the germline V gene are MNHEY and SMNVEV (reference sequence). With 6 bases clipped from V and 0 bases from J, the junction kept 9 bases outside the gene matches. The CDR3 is CASSAGTGPPTNEKLFF. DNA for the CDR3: TGTGCCAGCAGCGCCGGGACAGGCCCTCCAACTAATGAAAAACTGTTTTTT.

CDR3 loop: CASSEASSIQGSNQPQHF. CDR3 DNA: TGTGCCAGCAGTGAAGCATCGAGTATCCAGGGTAGCAATCAGCCCCAGCATTTT. V gene TRBV6-1 combines with J gene TRBJ1-5; D possibly corresponds to TRBD1 (5 bases). There are 18 residues in the CDR3. Germline-derived CDR1 and CDR2 are MNHNS and SASEGT. The V end was cut by 0 bases, the J end by 0 bases, with 15 bases between.

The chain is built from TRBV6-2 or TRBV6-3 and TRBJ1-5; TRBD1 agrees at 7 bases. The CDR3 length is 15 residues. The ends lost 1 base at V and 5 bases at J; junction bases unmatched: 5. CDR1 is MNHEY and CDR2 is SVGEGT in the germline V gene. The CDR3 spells CASSYYTRGDQPQHF. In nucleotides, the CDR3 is TGTGCCAGCAGTTACTATACCAGGGGGGATCAGCCCCAGCATTTT.

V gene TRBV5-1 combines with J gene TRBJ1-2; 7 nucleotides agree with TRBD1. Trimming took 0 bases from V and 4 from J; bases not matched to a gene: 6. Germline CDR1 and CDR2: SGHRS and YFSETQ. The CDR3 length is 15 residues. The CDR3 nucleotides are TGCGCCAGCAGCTTGGGTGGCTCAGGGGGCTATGGCTACACCTTC. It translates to CASSLGGSGGYGYTF.

DNA of the CDR3: TGTGCCAGCTCACCGTCGACAGGTGTAAATTCACCCCTCCACTTT. This sequence encodes CASSPSTGVNSPLHF. The chain carries TRBV18 and TRBJ1-6; perhaps TRBD1 as D (6 bases). V lost 3 bases, J lost 7 bases, and 13 bases lay in between. This CDR3 region has 15 residues. In germline, CDR1 is KGHSH, CDR2 LQKENI.

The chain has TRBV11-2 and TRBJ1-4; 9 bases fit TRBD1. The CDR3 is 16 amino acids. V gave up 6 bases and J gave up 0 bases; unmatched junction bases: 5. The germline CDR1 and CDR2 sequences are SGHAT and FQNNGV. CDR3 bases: TGTGCCAGCAGTCTTACAGGGGGCGCAACTAATGAAAAACTGTTTTTT. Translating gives CASSLTGGATNEKLFF.

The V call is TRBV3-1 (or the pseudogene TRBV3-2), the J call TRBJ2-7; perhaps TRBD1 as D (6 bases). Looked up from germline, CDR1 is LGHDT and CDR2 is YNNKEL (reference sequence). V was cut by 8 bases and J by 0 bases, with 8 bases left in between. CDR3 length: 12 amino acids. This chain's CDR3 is CASGGHSYEQYF. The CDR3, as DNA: TGTGCCAGCGGGGGCCACTCCTACGAGCAGTACTTC.

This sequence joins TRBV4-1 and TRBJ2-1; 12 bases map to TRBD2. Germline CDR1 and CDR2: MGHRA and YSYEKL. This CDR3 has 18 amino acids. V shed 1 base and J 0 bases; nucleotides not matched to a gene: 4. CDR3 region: CASSQGGLAGPSYNEQFF. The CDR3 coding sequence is TGCGCCAGCAGCCAAGGGGGACTAGCGGGTCCCTCCTACAATGAGCAGTTCTTC.

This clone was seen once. As DNA, the CDR3 is TGTGCCAGTAGCATGACAGGGTGGACTGAAGCTTTCTTT. As protein: CASSMTGWTEAFF. V usage is TRBV19 and J usage is TRBJ1-1; 7 bases align to TRBD1. CDR1 LNHDA and CDR2 SQIVND come from the germline V gene (reference sequence). V was clipped by 6 bases and J by 5 bases; unmatched bases: 6. This CDR3 has 13 residues.

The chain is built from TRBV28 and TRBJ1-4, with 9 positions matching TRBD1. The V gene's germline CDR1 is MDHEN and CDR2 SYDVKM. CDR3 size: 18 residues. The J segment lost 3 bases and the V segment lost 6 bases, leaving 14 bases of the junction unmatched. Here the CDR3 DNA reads TGTGCCAGCAGACGTACCGGGACAGGGCGGGTGGCTAATGAAAAACTGTTTTTT. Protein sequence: CASRRTGTGRVANEKLFF.

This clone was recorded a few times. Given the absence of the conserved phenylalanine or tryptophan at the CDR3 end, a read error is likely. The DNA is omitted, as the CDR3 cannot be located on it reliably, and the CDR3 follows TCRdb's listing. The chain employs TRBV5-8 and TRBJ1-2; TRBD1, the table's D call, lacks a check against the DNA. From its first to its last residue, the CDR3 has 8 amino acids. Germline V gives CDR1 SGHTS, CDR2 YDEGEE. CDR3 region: CASSPTGL.

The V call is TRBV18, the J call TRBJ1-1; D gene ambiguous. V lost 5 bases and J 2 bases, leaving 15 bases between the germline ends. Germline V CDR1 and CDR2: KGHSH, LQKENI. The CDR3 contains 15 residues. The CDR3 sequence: CASSITPPLNTEAFF. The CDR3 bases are TGTGCCAGCTCAATTACTCCCCCACTTAACACTGAAGCTTTCTTT. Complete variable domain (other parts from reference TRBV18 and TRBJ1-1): NAGVMQNPRHLVRRRGQEARLRCSPMKGHSHVYWYRQLPEEGLKFMVYLQKENIIDESGMPKERFSAEFPKEGPSILRIQQVVRGDSAAYFCASSITPPLNTEAFFGQGTRLTVV.

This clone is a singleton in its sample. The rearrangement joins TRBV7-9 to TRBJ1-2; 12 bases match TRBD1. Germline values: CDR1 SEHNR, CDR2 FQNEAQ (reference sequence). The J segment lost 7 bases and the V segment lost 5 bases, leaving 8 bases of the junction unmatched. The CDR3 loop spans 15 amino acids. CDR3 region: CASSPGDRGRGGYTF. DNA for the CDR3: TGTGCCAGCAGCCCCGGGGACAGGGGGCGGGGTGGCTACACCTTC.

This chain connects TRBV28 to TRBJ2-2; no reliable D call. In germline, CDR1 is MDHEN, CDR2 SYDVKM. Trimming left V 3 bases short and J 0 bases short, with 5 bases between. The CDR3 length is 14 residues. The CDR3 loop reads CASSFLANTGELFF. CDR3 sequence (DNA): TGTGCCAGCAGTTTTCTCGCGAACACCGGGGAGCTGTTTTTT.

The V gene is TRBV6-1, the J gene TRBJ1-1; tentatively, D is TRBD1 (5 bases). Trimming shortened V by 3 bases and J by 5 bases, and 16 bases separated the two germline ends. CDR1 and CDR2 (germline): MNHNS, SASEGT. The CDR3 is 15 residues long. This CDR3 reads CASSDGSQGGTEAFF. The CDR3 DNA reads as TGTGCCAGCAGTGATGGGTCGCAGGGAGGTACTGAAGCTTTCTTT.

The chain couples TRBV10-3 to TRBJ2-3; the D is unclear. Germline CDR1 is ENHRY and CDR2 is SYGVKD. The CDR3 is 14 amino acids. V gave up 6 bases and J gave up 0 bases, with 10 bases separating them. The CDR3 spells CAISPFTSTDTQYF. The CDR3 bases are TGTGCCATCAGCCCGTTCACTAGCACAGATACGCAGTATTTT.

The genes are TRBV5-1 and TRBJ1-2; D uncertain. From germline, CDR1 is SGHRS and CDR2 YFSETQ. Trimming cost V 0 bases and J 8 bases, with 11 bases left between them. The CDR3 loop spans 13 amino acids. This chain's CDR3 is CASSLGGSGGYTF. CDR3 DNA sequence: TGCGCCAGCAGCTTGGGCGGGTCCGGCGGCTACACCTTC.